This TCR beta chain came from a study of cytotoxic CD8 clonotypes in ibrutinib-treated CLL. Study as a whole: There were 11 relapsed/refractory patients and about 15 treatment-naive patients, and around 17 were IGHV unmutated. Regarding the study as a whole: At ibrutinib response, clonality increased, and at progression it declined back toward baseline. Collection times varied between progressing and sustained-remission patients.

This CDR3 region has 16 residues. The germline V gene has CDR1 SGHRS and CDR2 YFSETQ. Deletions cut 4 bases from V and 3 bases from J, with 19 bases between. Here immunoSEQ multiplex PCR was the method, and the copy in TCRdb shows in-frame clones only, minus some. The sample has about 56,000 clones; approximately 60% are singletons. Notes on this clone: What it binds is unknown.

The source was PBMCs, collected after 24 months of ibrutinib treatment. The V call is TRBV5-1, the J call TRBJ1-1; TRBD1 might be the D (6 bases). The receptor was derived from a human donor with chronic lymphocytic leukemia. This CDR3 reads CASSPGPTGIYTEAFF. CDR3 coding DNA: TGCGCCAGCAGCCCCGGGCCCACAGGGATATACACTGAAGCTTTCTTT.